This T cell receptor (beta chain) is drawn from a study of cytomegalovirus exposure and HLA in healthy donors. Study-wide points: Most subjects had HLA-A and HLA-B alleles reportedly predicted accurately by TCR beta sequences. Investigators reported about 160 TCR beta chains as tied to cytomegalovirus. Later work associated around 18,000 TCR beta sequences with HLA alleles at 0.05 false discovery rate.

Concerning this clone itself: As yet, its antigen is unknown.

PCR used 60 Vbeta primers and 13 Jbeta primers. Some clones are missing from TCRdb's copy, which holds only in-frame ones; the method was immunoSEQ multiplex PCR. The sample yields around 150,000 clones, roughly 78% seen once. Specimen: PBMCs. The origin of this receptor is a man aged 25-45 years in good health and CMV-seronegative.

The CDR3 sequence: CASSFGQGLGELFF. DNA of the CDR3: TGTGCCAGCAGTTTCGGACAGGGGCTCGGGGAGCTGTTTTTT. The chain couples TRBV28 to TRBJ2-2, with 9 bases that match TRBD1. V lost 3 bases to trimming and J lost 7 bases; unmatched junction nucleotides: 3. CDR1 and CDR2 from the germline V gene are MDHEN and SYDVKM. This CDR3 is built from 14 residues.